These 29 T cell receptor beta chains originate from one sample sequenced in a study of blood T cell repertoires in COVID-19 (dated by TCRdb to about 2020). Library method: the immunoSEQ multiplex PCR assay. This immuneACCESS table, as held by TCRdb, lists in-frame sequences with V and J called but not all clones. Of the missing ones, under half trace to an unresolved V gene in checked studies; the others have no known cause. Across this sample there are hundreds of thousands of clones, with around nine tenths seen only once. Of the sample, about 5.5% falls within the top ten clones. Sequenced sample: PBMCs or T cells enriched from blood (not recorded which). These receptors were obtained from a woman in her forties who had recovered from COVID-19.

In this sample, this clone turned up once. The gene calls are TRBV10-3 and TRBJ2-3; tentatively, D is TRBD1 (6 bases). V lost 6 bases to trimming and J lost 4 bases, with 17 bases between them. This CDR3 is built from 15 residues. CDR1 is ENHRY, CDR2 SYGVKD, per germline. Here the CDR3 reads CAISLVAGDADTQYF. CDR3 bases: TGTGCCATCAGCCTAGTGGCAGGGGACGCAGATACGCAGTATTTT.

The V and J genes are TRBV18 and TRBJ1-1; perhaps TRBD1 as D (5 bases). Per the germline V gene, CDR1 is KGHSH and CDR2 is LQKENI. V dropped 4 bases and J dropped 2 bases, with 11 bases sitting between them. The CDR3 sequence is 14 residues long. CDR3 coding DNA: TGTGCCAGCTCACTTGACAGAAAAAACACTGAAGCTTTCTTT. It yields the protein CASSLDRKNTEAFF.

The V call is TRBV10-3, the J call TRBJ2-1, with 10 bases that match TRBD2. The CDR3 contains 14 residues. The V gene end was trimmed by 4 bases and the J gene end by 3 bases; junction bases not matched to a gene: 0. The germline V gene has CDR1 ENHRY and CDR2 SYGVKD. The CDR3 DNA sequence: TGTGCCATCAGTGTAGCGGGAGGCTACAATGAGCAGTTCTTC. It translates to CAISVAGGYNEQFF.

The chain links TRBV11-2 to TRBJ2-3; D might be TRBD2 (7 bases). This CDR3 spans 19 amino acids. V was shortened by 4 bases and J by 6 bases, with 29 bases between the two germline ends. The germline V gene encodes CDR1 SGHAT and CDR2 FQNNGV. The CDR3 DNA sequence: TGTGCCAGCAGCTCCTTCCAGGGGCCGTTGCGGGGGAGGAGGGATACGCAGTATTTT. As protein: CASSSFQGPLRGRRDTQYF.

The V and J genes are TRBV28 and TRBJ1-5; D is perhaps TRBD1 (6 bases). The CDR3 length is 16 residues. Trimming shortened V by 6 bases and J by 3 bases, and 18 bases separated the two germline ends. Germline V gene data show CDR1 as MDHEN and CDR2 as SYDVKM. The CDR3 coding sequence is TGTGCCAGCAGCATATATCTGACAGGCCCCAATCAGCCCCAGCATTTT. Protein product: CASSIYLTGPNQPQHF.

The sample holds a few counts of this clone. The chain uses TRBV27 and TRBJ1-6; 7 bases align to TRBD1. The CDR3 length is 15 residues. With V trimmed by 5 bases and J by 9 bases, 10 bases remained unmatched. CDR1 and CDR2 from the germline V gene are MNHEY and SMNVEV (reference sequence). CDR3 nucleotide sequence: TGTGCCAGCAGTCCGAGAGAGGGGGCCCCTTCACCCCTCCACTTT. It translates to CASSPREGAPSPLHF.

The gene calls are TRBV23-1 and TRBJ1-5; D is uncertain. TRBV23-1 is filed as an ORF, its function uncertain. The CDR3 has 15 residues. V was cut by 3 bases and J by 1 base, with 10 bases left in between. This CDR3 reads CASSQRVRSNQPQHF. CDR3 DNA: TGCGCCAGCAGTCAGCGGGTCAGAAGCAATCAGCCCCAGCATTTT.

The chain joins TRBV28 to TRBJ2-7, with TRBD2 matching over 8 bases. The V gene's germline CDR1 is MDHEN and CDR2 SYDVKM. J was trimmed by 0 bases and V by 4 bases; bases with no gene match: 8. This CDR3 is built from 16 residues. CDR3 amino acids: CASSSPRSGSSYEQYF. The CDR3 nucleotides read TGTGCCAGCAGTTCCCCTCGGAGCGGGAGCTCCTACGAGCAGTACTTC.

This clone appeared a few times. The chain has TRBV15 and TRBJ2-1, with D perhaps matching TRBD1 (6 bases). CDR1 and CDR2 from the germline V gene are LNHNV and YYDKDF (reference sequence). The CDR3 runs 18 residues. Trimming left V 0 bases short and J 7 bases short, with 22 bases between. In DNA form, the CDR3 reads TGTGCCACCAGCAGAGATAAGATTTTGACAGGCCTTGGGAATGAGCAGTTCTTC. Protein sequence: CATSRDKILTGLGNEQFF.

V gene TRBV15 combines with J gene TRBJ2-7, with D possibly being TRBD2 (5 bases). The V gene's germline CDR1 is LNHNV and CDR2 YYDKDF (reference sequence). Between the trimmed V and J ends, which lost 0 bases and 6 bases, there was a span of 12 bases. This CDR3 is built from 14 residues. As DNA, the CDR3 is TGTGCCACCAGCAGAGATTTGGGGAGACGCGAGCAGTACTTC. This codes for CATSRDLGRREQYF.

This clone was recorded once. The chain uses TRBV19 and TRBJ2-3; 9 bases align to TRBD1. The CDR3 consists of 16 residues. Germline CDR1 LNHDA, CDR2 SQIVND (reference sequence). J lost 0 bases, V lost 3 bases, and 4 bases had no gene match. CDR3: CASSMGGTGSTDTQYF. The CDR3 nucleotides are TGTGCCAGTAGTATGGGGGGGACAGGGAGCACAGATACGCAGTATTTT.

The CDR3 DNA sequence: TGTGCCAGCAGTAGGACAGGTTCCTACGAGCAGTACTTC. It translates to CASSRTGSYEQYF. The chain uses TRBV7-9 and TRBJ2-7, with 7 bases fitting TRBD1. The V gene's germline CDR1 is SEHNR and CDR2 FQNEAQ (reference sequence). The CDR3 totals 13 residues. The V and J ends lost 6 bases and 1 base, in that order; junction bases with no gene match: 3.

The chain is built from TRBV7-2 and TRBJ2-2; a possible D gene is TRBD2 (6 bases). Trimming took 7 bases from V and 3 from J, leaving 15 bases between them. The germline gives CDR1 SGHTA, CDR2 FQGNSA. The CDR3 covers 15 residues. For the CDR3, the DNA is TGTGCCAGCACCCGGGTCTCGGGGGACACCGGGGAGCTGTTTTTT. It encodes CASTRVSGDTGELFF.

This clone came up a few times. The CDR3 bases are TGTGCCAGCAGCTTAGGACAGGGGGCCGGAAACACCATATATTTT. Translating it yields CASSLGQGAGNTIYF. The genes are TRBV7-6 and TRBJ1-3; 10 nucleotides align to TRBD1. In germline, CDR1 is SGHVS, CDR2 FNYEAQ. V lost 1 base and J lost 4; bases outside the gene matches: 1. The CDR3 spans 15 residues.

This chain links TRBV28 with TRBJ1-2; no firm D call. This CDR3 has 14 amino acids. CDR1 and CDR2 (germline): MDHEN, SYDVKM. Trimming cost V 5 bases and J 6 bases, with 16 bases left between them. CDR3 loop: CASSPIGLTDGYTF. The CDR3 nucleotides read TGTGCCAGCAGTCCGATCGGACTGACGGATGGCTACACCTTC.

The chain links TRBV30 to TRBJ2-7; D uncertain. This CDR3 has 15 amino acids. CDR1 is GTSNPN and CDR2 is SVGIG in the germline V gene (reference sequence). Trimming took 0 bases from V and 4 from J, leaving 16 bases between them. The DNA for the CDR3 is TGTGCCTGGAGTGTAAGGCGCCATTTCGGGTACGAGCAGTACTTC. Its protein product is CAWSVRRHFGYEQYF.

In its sample, this clone was seen a few times. The V gene is TRBV5-1, the J gene TRBJ1-4; possibly TRBD1 for D (5 bases). Germline CDR1 is SGHRS and CDR2 is YFSETQ. The V end was cut by 4 bases, the J end by 8 bases, with 15 bases between. The CDR3 totals 14 residues. CDR3 in DNA: TGCGCCAGCAGCGGGGACTTCGAGGTCGAAAAACTGTTTTTT. This codes for CASSGDFEVEKLFF.

V usage is TRBV6-5 and J usage is TRBJ1-1, with unresolved D. The CDR3 is 14 amino acids. Germline V gene sequence: CDR1 MNHEY, CDR2 SVGAGI. V was cut by 7 bases and J by 1 base, with 13 bases left in between. This chain's CDR3 is CASTSPRENTEAFF. DNA of the CDR3: TGTGCCAGCACCTCACCGAGGGAGAACACTGAAGCTTTCTTT.

V usage is TRBV3-1 (or the pseudogene TRBV3-2) and J usage is TRBJ2-5; 7 bases are a match to TRBD2. This CDR3 comprises 15 residues. Germline CDR1 reads LGHDT; CDR2 reads YNNKEL (reference sequence). Trimming took 4 bases from V and 4 from J; bases not matched to a gene: 9. Written as DNA, the CDR3 is TGTGCCAGCAGCCTGGGCGCGGGAGAAGGAGAGACCCAGTACTTC. Translating gives CASSLGAGEGETQYF.

This clone was counted between two and nine times. V and J are TRBV5-1 and TRBJ1-1, with TRBD1 identical over 7 bases. V shed 3 bases and J 0 bases; nucleotides not matched to a gene: 5. This CDR3 has 15 amino acids. CDR1 is SGHRS and CDR2 is YFSETQ in the germline V gene. The DNA for the CDR3 is TGCGCCAGCAGCTCCCGACAGGGTATGAACACTGAAGCTTTCTTT. Amino acids: CASSSRQGMNTEAFF.

The V call is TRBV29-1, the J call TRBJ2-1; D perhaps matches TRBD1 (5 bases). CDR1 SQVTM and CDR2 ANQGSEA come from the germline V gene. CDR3 length: 13 residues. Trimming removed 0 bases at V and 8 bases at J, with 11 bases between. The CDR3 is CSVEDWGLDEQFF. CDR3 coding DNA: TGCAGCGTTGAAGATTGGGGCCTGGATGAGCAGTTCTTC.

To note about this clone: This same CDR3 is encoded by further DNA sequences in the sample. The V call is TRBV29-1, the J call TRBJ1-2; 9 bases agree with TRBD1. Trimming at V came to 6 bases and at J to 3 bases, leaving 2 bases not matched to a gene. The CDR3 is 12 residues long. Germline CDR1 is SQVTM and CDR2 is ANQGSEA. The CDR3 region has the DNA TGCAGCGTGGGACAGGGTGACTATGGCTACACCTTC. Translating gives CSVGQGDYGYTF. Full variable domain (rest looked up from reference TRBV29-1 and TRBJ1-2): SAVISQKPSRDICQRGTSLTIQCQVDSQVTMMFWYRQQPGQSLTLIATANQGSEATYESGFVIDKFPISRPNLTFSTLTVSNMSPEDSSIYLCSVGQGDYGYTFGSGTRLTVV.

This sequence joins TRBV4-3 and TRBJ2-7; TRBD2 aligns across 9 bases. Germline V gives CDR1 LGHNA, CDR2 YSLEER. Unmatched junction bases numbered 7, after V lost 0 bases and J lost 4 bases. CDR3 length: 16 residues. Here the CDR3 DNA reads TGCGCCAGCAGCCAAGATGAGTCAGCGGGAGGATACGAGCAGTACTTC. The encoded protein is CASSQDESAGGYEQYF.

The chain joins TRBV5-1 to TRBJ2-3; D is possibly TRBD2 (5 bases). V was cut by 1 base and J by 1 base, with 13 bases left in between. The CDR3 contains 16 residues. The germline V gene has CDR1 SGHRS and CDR2 YFSETQ. CDR3 sequence: CASSLIASIRTDTQYF. Written as DNA, the CDR3 is TGCGCCAGCAGCTTGATAGCTAGCATACGCACAGATACGCAGTATTTT.

The CDR3 is CASSVDPGVAGGYEQYF. As DNA, the CDR3 is TGTGCCAGCAGCGTAGATCCTGGGGTAGCGGGAGGATACGAGCAGTACTTC. V usage is TRBV9 and J usage is TRBJ2-7; 10 bases match TRBD2. CDR1 is SGDLS and CDR2 is YYNGEE in the germline V gene. The trim removed 0 bases at V and 4 bases at J, leaving 10 bases unmatched. The CDR3 is 17 residues long.

This chain connects TRBV27 to TRBJ1-2; D ambiguous. From germline, CDR1 is MNHEY and CDR2 SMNVEV (reference sequence). The CDR3 contains 13 residues. Between the trimmed V and J ends, which lost 4 bases and 1 base, there was a span of 7 bases. In DNA form, the CDR3 reads TGTGCCAGCAGTTCCGAACTTAACTATGGCTACACCTTC. Its translation: CASSSELNYGYTF.

This clone was picked up one time. V is TRBV2 and J is TRBJ2-7; 9 bases are a match to TRBD2. This CDR3 spans 14 amino acids. The J segment lost 6 bases and the V segment lost 3 bases, leaving 6 bases of the junction unmatched. Germline lookup yields CDR1 SNHLY and CDR2 FYNNEI. Here the CDR3 DNA reads TGTGCCAGCAGTGAGGAGCGGGAGGACGGCGAGCAGTACTTC. Protein: CASSEEREDGEQYF.

The rearrangement joins TRBV6-6 to TRBJ1-4; tentatively, D is TRBD1 (6 bases). Trimming removed 7 bases from V and 2 bases from J, with 8 bases in between. Germline V gene data show CDR1 as MNHNY and CDR2 as SVGAGI (reference sequence). The CDR3 has 13 residues. DNA of the CDR3: TGTGCCAGCAACAGGGCGACTAATGAAAAACTGTTTTTT. This translates into CASNRATNEKLFF.

The chain has TRBV29-1 and TRBJ2-5, with 9 bases that match TRBD1. In germline, CDR1 is SQVTM, CDR2 ANQGSEA. The CDR3 sequence is 16 residues long. Unmatched junction bases numbered 10, after V lost 0 bases and J lost 5 bases. DNA for the CDR3: TGCAGCGTTGAAGATCAGGGGGACAGGGCAGGCGAGACCCAGTACTTC. It codes for CSVEDQGDRAGETQYF.